The 25 T cell receptor beta chains below were found in one sample sequenced in a study of beta chain features in type 1 diabetes. Study conclusions and caveats: In all four CD4+ subsets, TCRB CDR3 length was significantly, moderately reduced in type 1 diabetes.

The isolated RNA, all of it, was reverse transcribed, so expressed TCRB transcripts were what got sequenced. Libraries were prepared by immunoSEQ multiplex PCR; TCRdb keeps only in-frame clonotypes and omits some of them. The sample contains about 25,000 clones, 49% of which appear only once. No antigens are known for them. The source material was stem cell memory CD4+ T cells from blood. The receptors shown here come from a man under 40 with type 1 diabetes.

This clone was picked up a small number of times. The V and J genes are TRBV7-2 and TRBJ2-1; TRBD2 might be the D (6 bases). Germline CDR1 reads SGHTA; CDR2 reads FQGNSA. The CDR3 spans 14 residues. The V and J ends lost 4 bases and 7 bases respectively, with 14 bases between them. In nucleotides, the CDR3 is TGTGCCAGCAGCTCCAGAATGGCGGGGAATGAGCAGTTCTTC. The encoded protein is CASSSRMAGNEQFF. The full variable domain, rest sourced from reference TRBV7-2 and TRBJ2-1, is GAGVSQSPSNKVTEKGKDVELRCDPISGHTALYWYRQSLGQGLEFLIYFQGNSAPDKSGLPSDRFSAERTGGSVSTLTIQRTQQEDSAVYLCASSSRMAGNEQFFGPGTRLTVL.

The chain joins TRBV7-9 to TRBJ1-1, with a tentative D call TRBD1 (6 bases). CDR3 length: 14 amino acids. Per the germline V gene, CDR1 is SEHNR and CDR2 is FQNEAQ (reference sequence). Trimming removed 5 bases from V and 12 bases from J, with 22 bases in between. CDR3 DNA sequence: TGTGCCAGCAGCGGGACGGGGGGGCGCGAGGCAACTTTCTTT. Protein: CASSGTGGREATFF.

The table lists this clone with a few counts. V gene TRBV6-1 combines with J gene TRBJ1-5; 9 bases match TRBD1. V was clipped by 5 bases and J by 5 bases; unmatched bases: 7. The CDR3 is 15 residues long. In germline, CDR1 is MNHNS, CDR2 SASEGT. CDR3 amino acids: CASSPGQGGDQPQHF. As DNA, the CDR3 is TGTGCCAGCAGTCCGGGACAGGGAGGAGATCAGCCCCAGCATTTT.

The chain uses TRBV10-3 and TRBJ2-1; TRBD2 aligns across 8 bases. The CDR3 covers 14 residues. V was pared by 6 bases and J by 5 bases, with 6 bases of the junction left unmatched. Germline loops: CDR1 ENHRY, CDR2 SYGVKD. The CDR3 reads CAISTGGPDNEQFF. CDR3 in DNA: TGTGCCATCAGCACGGGAGGGCCCGACAATGAGCAGTTCTTC.

The chain uses TRBV6-6 and TRBJ2-7; 8 bases fit TRBD1. Losses at the gene ends were 7 bases for V and 3 bases for J; bases not matched to a gene: 8. Germline loops: CDR1 MNHNY, CDR2 SVGAGI (reference sequence). The CDR3 totals 14 residues. The CDR3 sequence: CASNTGGPDYEQYF. CDR3 coding DNA: TGTGCCAGCAACACAGGGGGACCCGACTACGAGCAGTACTTC.

The CDR3, as DNA: TGCGCCAGCGGCCAACAAGAAAAACTGTTTTTT. Translation: CASGQQEKLFF. The chain carries TRBV23-1 and TRBJ1-4; D not certain. TRBV23-1 is annotated as an ORF whose role is uncertain. V was cut by 8 bases and J by 8 bases, with 9 bases left in between. The CDR3 has 11 residues.

This sequence joins TRBV11-3 and TRBJ2-1, with 9 nucleotides matching TRBD2. The germline CDR1 and CDR2 sequences are SGHNT and YENEEA. V lost 3 bases to trimming and J lost 4 bases; unmatched junction nucleotides: 4. The CDR3 spans 15 residues. For the CDR3, the DNA is TGTGCCAGCAGCTTCCGACTAGCGGAGTACAATGAGCAGTTCTTC. It is translated as CASSFRLAEYNEQFF.

This chain uses TRBV29-1 with TRBJ1-1; 7 nucleotides match TRBD1. Unmatched junction bases numbered 16, after V lost 5 bases and J lost 7 bases. Per the germline V gene, CDR1 is SQVTM and CDR2 is ANQGSEA. The CDR3 has 15 residues. For the CDR3, the DNA is TGCAGCGTTCTGCGACAGGGCCAGGGGGGTGATGAAGCTTTCTTT. Its protein is CSVLRQGQGGDEAFF.

This chain links TRBV7-9 with TRBJ2-7; D may be TRBD1 (6 bases). Trimming removed 5 bases from V and 2 bases from J, with 13 bases in between. The CDR3 loop spans 14 amino acids. CDR1 is SEHNR and CDR2 is FQNEAQ in the germline V gene (reference sequence). The CDR3 reads CASSRETGTYEQYF. CDR3 nucleotide sequence: TGTGCCAGCAGCCGCGAAACAGGGACCTACGAGCAGTACTTC.

The chain recombines TRBV11-3 with TRBJ2-5, with 11 bases matching TRBD2. Looked up from germline, CDR1 is SGHNT and CDR2 is YENEEA. The CDR3 is 15 residues long. Losses at the gene ends were 4 bases for V and 0 bases for J; bases not matched to a gene: 1. CDR3 amino acids: CASSSSGGYQETQYF. CDR3 DNA sequence: TGTGCCAGCAGCTCTAGCGGGGGGTACCAAGAGACCCAGTACTTC.

The chain couples TRBV4-2 to TRBJ2-6; 14 bases map to TRBD2. V shed 3 bases, J shed 0 bases, and the junction held 7 bases outside the gene matches. CDR3 length equals 20 residues. The germline V gene encodes CDR1 LGHNA and CDR2 YNFKEQ. The CDR3 loop reads CASSQLGLAGAGSGANVLTF. DNA of the CDR3: TGTGCCAGCAGCCAGTTGGGACTAGCGGGAGCCGGCTCTGGGGCCAACGTCCTGACTTTC.

In its sample, this clone was seen a few times. The chain has TRBV29-1 and TRBJ2-2; TRBD1 aligns across 7 bases. The CDR3 spans 13 residues. From germline, CDR1 is SQVTM and CDR2 ANQGSEA. Trimming removed 7 bases from V and 5 bases from J; junction bases left unmatched: 7. CDR3 DNA: TGCAGCGCACGACAGGGTTGGACCGGGGAGCTGTTTTTT. Its protein is CSARQGWTGELFF.

This clone was counted between two and nine times. The chain employs TRBV6-1 and TRBJ2-7; tentative D call: TRBD1 (6 bases). V shed 6 bases and J shed 5 bases, with 14 bases lying between them. This CDR3 spans 13 amino acids. CDR1 is MNHNS, CDR2 SASEGT, per germline. The CDR3 DNA reads as TGTGCCAGCAGAGACAGGTCCACCCACGAGCAGTACTTC. It codes for CASRDRSTHEQYF.

This chain joins TRBV7-9 and TRBJ2-3; 7 positions agree with TRBD1. Per the germline V gene, CDR1 is SEHNR and CDR2 is FQNEAQ (reference sequence). This CDR3 has 15 residues. The J segment lost 1 base and the V segment lost 4 bases, leaving 5 bases of the junction unmatched. CDR3 protein: CASSSTGTGTDTQYF. The CDR3 DNA reads as TGTGCCAGCAGCTCGACCGGGACAGGCACAGATACGCAGTATTTT.

CDR3 in DNA: TGTGCCAGCAGCCAGGAGCTAGCGGGGTGGGCTGAGCAGTTCTTC. It codes for CASSQELAGWAEQFF. This sequence joins TRBV7-9 and TRBJ2-1, with 9 bases fitting TRBD2. This CDR3 spans 15 amino acids. Germline CDR1 reads SEHNR; CDR2 reads FQNEAQ (reference sequence). With 5 bases clipped from V and 9 bases from J, the junction kept 11 bases outside the gene matches.

This clone was detected a few times. The rearrangement uses TRBV18 and TRBJ2-1; D is undetermined. V lost 2 bases, J lost 3 bases, and 11 bases lay in between. The length of the CDR3 is 15 residues. The germline V gene encodes CDR1 KGHSH and CDR2 LQKENI. In nucleotides, the CDR3 is TGTGCCAGCTCACCAGGGCCCTCGGACTACAATGAGCAGTTCTTC. This encodes CASSPGPSDYNEQFF.

CDR3 in amino acids: CASSVMNTEAFF. The CDR3 coding sequence is TGTGCCAGTAGTGTCATGAACACTGAAGCTTTCTTT. This chain connects TRBV19 to TRBJ1-1; the D is unclear. V lost 5 bases to trimming and J lost 0 bases, with 4 bases between them. CDR1 is LNHDA and CDR2 is SQIVND in the germline V gene (reference sequence). This CDR3 is 12 amino acids long. Full variable domain (missing parts from reference TRBV19 and TRBJ1-1): DGGITQSPKYLFRKEGQNVTLSCEQNLNHDAMYWYRQDPGQGLRLIYYSQIVNDFQKGDIAEGYSVSREKKESFPLTVTSAQKNPTAFYLCASSVMNTEAFFGQGTRLTVV.

This clone showed up just a few times. The chain couples TRBV19 to TRBJ1-2; tentatively, D is TRBD1 (6 bases). The CDR3 covers 12 residues. The V end lost 8 bases, the J end lost 5 bases, and 12 bases lay between the germline ends. Per germline, CDR1 LNHDA and CDR2 SQIVND (reference sequence). The DNA for the CDR3 is TGTGCCAGTTCCCAGGGGCGGTATGGCTACACCTTC. Protein product: CASSQGRYGYTF.

CDR3 coding DNA: TGTGCCAGCATGGACAGGGGGAAAGATACGCAGTATTTT. Its protein product is CASMDRGKDTQYF. The rearrangement uses TRBV6-6 and TRBJ2-3, with 10 bases identical to TRBD1. The CDR3 spans 13 residues. V was clipped by 7 bases and J by 5 bases; unmatched bases: 3. Germline CDR1 is MNHNY and CDR2 is SVGAGI (reference sequence).

This clone was detected only a few times. The chain carries TRBV30 and TRBJ2-6; unclear D gene. The CDR3 runs 16 residues. Germline V gene data show CDR1 as GTSNPN and CDR2 as SVGIG (reference sequence). V was clipped by 0 bases and J by 0 bases, with 9 bases between them. CDR3 sequence (DNA): TGTGCCTGGAGTGTCAAGGCGGCCTCTGGGGCCAACGTCCTGACTTTC. The encoded protein is CAWSVKAASGANVLTF.

The J gene is TRBJ2-3, the V gene TRBV4-2; tentatively, D is TRBD1 (5 bases). This CDR3 region has 13 residues. The germline V gene encodes CDR1 LGHNA and CDR2 YNFKEQ. With 3 bases removed from V and 4 bases from J, the gap between germline ends came to 8 bases. The CDR3 bases are TGTGCCAGCAGCCAGAAGGGGTCAGATACGCAGTATTTT. It encodes CASSQKGSDTQYF.

The chain employs TRBV4-1 and TRBJ2-1; 9 bases map to TRBD2. The V segment lost 4 bases and the J segment 3 bases; nucleotides outside the gene matches: 10. The CDR3 spans 17 residues. Germline values: CDR1 MGHRA, CDR2 YSYEKL. In DNA, the CDR3 is TGCGCCAGCAGCCGGGATAGCGGGAGCGACATCTACAATGAGCAGTTCTTC. Protein sequence: CASSRDSGSDIYNEQFF.

This chain links TRBV5-1 with TRBJ2-3, with TRBD1 matching over 8 bases. Germline V lookup: CDR1 SGHRS, CDR2 YFSETQ. The length of the CDR3 is 16 residues. V shed 0 bases, J shed 4 bases, and the junction held 7 bases outside the gene matches. The CDR3 is CASSLVAGGAADTQYF. The CDR3 region has the DNA TGCGCCAGCAGCTTGGTGGCAGGGGGCGCGGCAGATACGCAGTATTTT.

This clone was observed a few times. The chain has TRBV20-1 and TRBJ2-5; weak D call: TRBD1 (6 bases). Trimming left V 6 bases short and J 3 bases short, with 8 bases between. Germline V gene lookup returns CDR1 DFQATT and CDR2 SNEGSKA (reference sequence). This CDR3 has 11 amino acids. CDR3 in amino acids: CSAYREETQYF. DNA of the CDR3: TGCAGTGCCTACAGGGAAGAGACCCAGTACTTC.

This clone showed up just once. V gene TRBV30 combines with J gene TRBJ1-5; perhaps TRBD1 as D (6 bases). Germline lookup yields CDR1 GTSNPN and CDR2 SVGIG (reference sequence). The CDR3 runs to 16 residues. The ends were cut back, 0 bases at V and 2 bases at J, with 14 bases in the middle. The CDR3 DNA follows: TGTGCCTGGAGTGTAGGGGGGGGCGCCGGCAATCAGCCCCAGCATTTT. Its translation is CAWSVGGGAGNQPQHF.